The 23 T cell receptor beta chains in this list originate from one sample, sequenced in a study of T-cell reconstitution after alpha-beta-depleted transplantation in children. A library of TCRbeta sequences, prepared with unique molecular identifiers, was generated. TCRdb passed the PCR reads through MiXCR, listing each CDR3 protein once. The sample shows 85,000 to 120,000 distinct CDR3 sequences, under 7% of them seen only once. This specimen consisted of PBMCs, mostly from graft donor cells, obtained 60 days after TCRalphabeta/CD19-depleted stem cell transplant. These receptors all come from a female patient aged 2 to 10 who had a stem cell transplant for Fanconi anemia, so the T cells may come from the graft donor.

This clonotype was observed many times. This CDR3 reads CAAGQGSYEQYF. Written as DNA, the CDR3 is TGTGCCGCGGGACAGGGGTCCTACGAGCAGTACTTC. The genes are TRBV10-3 and TRBJ2-7; 10 bases are shared with TRBD1. CDR1 ENHRY and CDR2 SYGVKD come from the germline V gene. The V segment lost 11 bases and the J segment 1 base; nucleotides outside the gene matches: 2. The CDR3 is made up of 12 amino acids.

The chain's CDR3 is CASSARLFGRNEQFF. The CDR3 DNA sequence: TGCGCCAGCAGTGCTCGGCTCTTTGGACGCAATGAGCAGTTCTTC. The chain uses TRBV10-2 and TRBJ2-1, with D hard to call. Looked up from germline, CDR1 is WSHSY and CDR2 is SAAADI. Trimming removed 4 bases at V and 6 bases at J, with 16 bases between. This CDR3 region has 15 residues.

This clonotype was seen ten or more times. The CDR3 spells CASSDEGGVVGELFF. Here the CDR3 DNA reads TGTGCCAGCAGTGATGAGGGAGGGGTAGTTGGGGAGCTGTTTTTT. V usage is TRBV2 and J usage is TRBJ2-2; 7 bases are shared with TRBD2. This CDR3 contains 15 residues. Germline V CDR1 and CDR2: SNHLY, FYNNEI. The V segment lost 3 bases and the J segment 8 bases; nucleotides outside the gene matches: 9.

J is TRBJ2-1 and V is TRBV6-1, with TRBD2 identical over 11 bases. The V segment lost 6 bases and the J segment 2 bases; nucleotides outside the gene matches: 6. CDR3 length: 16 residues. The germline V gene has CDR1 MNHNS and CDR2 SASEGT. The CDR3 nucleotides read TGTGCCAGCAGCCCTCGACTAGCGGGGACCTACAATGAGCAGTTCTTC. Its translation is CASSPRLAGTYNEQFF.

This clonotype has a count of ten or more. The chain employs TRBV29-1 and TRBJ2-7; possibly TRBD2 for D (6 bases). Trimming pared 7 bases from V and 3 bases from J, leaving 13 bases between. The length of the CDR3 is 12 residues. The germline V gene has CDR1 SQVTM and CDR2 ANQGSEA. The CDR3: CSAEKEGYEQYF. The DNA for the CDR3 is TGCAGCGCCGAGAAGGAGGGCTACGAGCAGTACTTC.

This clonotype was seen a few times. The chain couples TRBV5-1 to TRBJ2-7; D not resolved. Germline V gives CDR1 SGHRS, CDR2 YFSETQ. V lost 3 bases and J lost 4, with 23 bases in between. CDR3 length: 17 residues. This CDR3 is CASSSERQTGPIYEQYF. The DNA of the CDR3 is TGCGCCAGCAGCTCAGAGAGACAAACTGGACCGATATACGAGCAGTACTTC.

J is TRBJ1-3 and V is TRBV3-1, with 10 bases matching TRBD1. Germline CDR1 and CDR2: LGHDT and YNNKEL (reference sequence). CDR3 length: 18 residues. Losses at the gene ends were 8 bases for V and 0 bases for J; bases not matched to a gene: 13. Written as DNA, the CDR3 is TGTGCCAGCTGTTTGTGGACAGGGGGTTTCTTCTCTGGAAACACCATATATTTT. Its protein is CASCLWTGGFFSGNTIYF.

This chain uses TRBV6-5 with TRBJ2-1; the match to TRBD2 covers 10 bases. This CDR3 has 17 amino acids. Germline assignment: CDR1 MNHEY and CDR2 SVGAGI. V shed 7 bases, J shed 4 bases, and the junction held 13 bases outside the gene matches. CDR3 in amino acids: CASTRMVAGGLYNEQFF. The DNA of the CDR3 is TGTGCCAGCACCCGAATGGTAGCGGGGGGCCTTTACAATGAGCAGTTCTTC.

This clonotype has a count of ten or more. Here the CDR3 reads CSARDHRAYEQYF. CDR3 bases: TGCAGTGCTAGAGATCACCGAGCCTACGAGCAGTACTTC. This chain joins TRBV20-1 and TRBJ2-7; unclear D gene. The CDR3 extends over 13 amino acids. V was trimmed by 0 bases and J by 2 bases, leaving 8 bases between them. Germline CDR1 DFQATT, CDR2 SNEGSKA (reference sequence).

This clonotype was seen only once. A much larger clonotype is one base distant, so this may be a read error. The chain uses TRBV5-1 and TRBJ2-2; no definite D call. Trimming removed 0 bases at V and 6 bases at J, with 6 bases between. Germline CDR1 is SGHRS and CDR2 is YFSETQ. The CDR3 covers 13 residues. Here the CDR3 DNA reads TGCGCCAGCAGCTTGGTGTGGCCCGGGGAGCTGTTTTTT. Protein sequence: CASSLVWPGELFF.

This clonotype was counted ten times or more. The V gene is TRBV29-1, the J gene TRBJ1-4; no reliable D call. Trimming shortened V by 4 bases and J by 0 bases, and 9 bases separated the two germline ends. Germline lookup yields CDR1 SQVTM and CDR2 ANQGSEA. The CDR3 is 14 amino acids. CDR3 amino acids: CSVAKDATNEKLFF. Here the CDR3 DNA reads TGCAGCGTTGCAAAAGACGCAACTAATGAAAAACTGTTTTTT.

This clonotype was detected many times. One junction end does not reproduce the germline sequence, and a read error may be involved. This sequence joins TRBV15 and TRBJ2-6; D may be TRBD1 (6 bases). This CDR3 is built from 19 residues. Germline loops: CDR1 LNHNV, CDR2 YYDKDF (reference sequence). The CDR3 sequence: CATSRERQEDVSWANVLTF. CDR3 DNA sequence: TGTGCCACCAGCAGAGAAAGACAGGAAGACGTCTCTTGGGCCAACGTCCTGACTTTC.

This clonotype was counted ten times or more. The CDR3 DNA sequence: TGTGCCAGCAGTTGGGACAGGGTGTACGAGCAGTACTTC. Its translation: CASSWDRVYEQYF. The chain employs TRBV12-3 or TRBV12-4 and TRBJ2-7; 9 positions match TRBD1. The CDR3 covers 13 residues. The J segment lost 4 bases and the V segment lost 4 bases, leaving 2 bases of the junction unmatched.

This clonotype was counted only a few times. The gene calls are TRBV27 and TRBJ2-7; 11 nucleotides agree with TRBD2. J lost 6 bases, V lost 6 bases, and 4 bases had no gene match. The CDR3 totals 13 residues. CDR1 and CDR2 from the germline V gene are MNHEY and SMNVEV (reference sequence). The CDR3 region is CASRIAGGLEQYF. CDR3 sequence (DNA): TGTGCCAGCAGAATAGCGGGGGGGCTCGAGCAGTACTTC.

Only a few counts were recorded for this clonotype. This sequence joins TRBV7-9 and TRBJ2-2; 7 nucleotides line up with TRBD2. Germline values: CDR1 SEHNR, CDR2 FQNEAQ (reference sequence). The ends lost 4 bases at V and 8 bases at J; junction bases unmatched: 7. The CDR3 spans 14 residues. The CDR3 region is CASSSRLARGELFF. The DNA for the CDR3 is TGTGCCAGCAGCTCCCGACTAGCCAGAGGGGAGCTGTTTTTT.

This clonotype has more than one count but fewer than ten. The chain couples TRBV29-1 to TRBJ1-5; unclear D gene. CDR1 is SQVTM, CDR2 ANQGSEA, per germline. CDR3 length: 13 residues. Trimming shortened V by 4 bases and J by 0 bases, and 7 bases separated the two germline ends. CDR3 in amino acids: CSVAADSNQPQHF. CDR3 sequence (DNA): TGCAGCGTTGCGGCGGATAGCAATCAGCCCCAGCATTTT.

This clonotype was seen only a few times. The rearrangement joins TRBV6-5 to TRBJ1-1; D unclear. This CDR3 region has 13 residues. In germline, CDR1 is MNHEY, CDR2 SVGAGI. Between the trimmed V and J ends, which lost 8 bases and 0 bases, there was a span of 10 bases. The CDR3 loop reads CASARTVNTEAFF. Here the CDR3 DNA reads TGTGCCAGCGCGCGGACGGTGAACACTGAAGCTTTCTTT.

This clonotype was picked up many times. The DNA for the CDR3 is TGTGCCAGCAGCTTCGGGGGAACTGAAGCTTTCTTT. This encodes CASSFGGTEAFF. V and J are TRBV5-6 and TRBJ1-1; a weak D match, TRBD1 (5 bases). The CDR3 consists of 12 residues. In germline, CDR1 is SGHDT, CDR2 YYEEEE. V was cut by 2 bases and J by 5 bases, with 7 bases left in between.

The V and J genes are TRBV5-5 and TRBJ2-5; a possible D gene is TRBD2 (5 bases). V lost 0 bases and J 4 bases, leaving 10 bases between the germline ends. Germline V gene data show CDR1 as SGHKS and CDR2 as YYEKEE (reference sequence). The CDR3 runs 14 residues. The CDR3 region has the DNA TGTGCCAGCAGCTTGGCAACCGGGATAGAGACCCAGTACTTC. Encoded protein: CASSLATGIETQYF.

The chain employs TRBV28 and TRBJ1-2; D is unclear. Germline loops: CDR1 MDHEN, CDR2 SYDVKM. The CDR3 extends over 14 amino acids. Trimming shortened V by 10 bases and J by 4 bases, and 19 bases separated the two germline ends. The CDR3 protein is CATPRQGRSYGYTF. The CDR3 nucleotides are TGTGCCACCCCACGACAAGGTCGAAGCTATGGCTACACCTTC.

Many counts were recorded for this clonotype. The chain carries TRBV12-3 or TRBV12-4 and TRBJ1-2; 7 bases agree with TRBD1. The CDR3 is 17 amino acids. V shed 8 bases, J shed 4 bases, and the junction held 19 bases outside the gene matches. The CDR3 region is CASSHTLGGARFYGYTF. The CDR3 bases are TGTGCCAGCTCCCACACCCTAGGGGGCGCGCGGTTCTATGGCTACACCTTC.

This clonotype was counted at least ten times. CDR3 sequence reads: CSVGGARDEQYF. The DNA of the CDR3 is TGCAGCGTTGGGGGGGCGCGGGACGAGCAGTACTTC. The chain combines TRBV29-1 with TRBJ2-7; D assignment may be TRBD1 or TRBD2 (6 bases each). The V gene's germline CDR1 is SQVTM and CDR2 ANQGSEA. The CDR3 consists of 12 residues. With 4 bases removed from V and 5 bases from J, the gap between germline ends came to 12 bases.

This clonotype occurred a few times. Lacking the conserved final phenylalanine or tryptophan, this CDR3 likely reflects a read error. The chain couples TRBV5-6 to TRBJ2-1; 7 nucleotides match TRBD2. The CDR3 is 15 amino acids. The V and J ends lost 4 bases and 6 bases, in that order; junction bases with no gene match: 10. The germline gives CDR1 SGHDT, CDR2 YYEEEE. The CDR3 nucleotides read TGTGCCAGCAGCCCGGGACTACTGATAAGCAATGAGCAGTTCTGC. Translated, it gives CASSPGLLISNEQFC.